These 20 T cell receptor beta chains originate from one sample sequenced in a study of OX40 agonist ivuxolimab in advanced cancers. TCRdb's copy holds only in-frame clones and misses some; the assay was immunoSEQ multiplex PCR. The table lists under 85,000 clones, roughly 80% of them singletons, with about 7.4% in the top ten. This specimen consisted of CD4+ or CD8+ T cells sorted from blood, obtained in a trial of the OX40 agonist ivuxolimab. Receptors were obtained from an adult with an advanced solid tumor such as melanoma, head and neck, liver or kidney cancer.

The V gene is TRBV7-6, the J gene TRBJ2-7; 12 bases align to TRBD2. This CDR3 comprises 16 residues. V shed 5 bases and J 1 base; nucleotides not matched to a gene: 6. From germline, CDR1 is SGHVS and CDR2 FNYEAQ. CDR3 protein: CASSEGLAGISYEQYF. The CDR3 DNA reads TGTGCCAGCAGCGAAGGACTAGCGGGAATATCCTACGAGCAGTACTTC.

This rearrangement joins TRBV15 to TRBJ2-7; D may be TRBD2 (5 bases). The CDR3 length is 14 residues. V was clipped by 0 bases and J by 6 bases, with 12 bases between them. Germline V gene data show CDR1 as LNHNV and CDR2 as YYDKDF (reference sequence). DNA for the CDR3: TGTGCCACCAGCAGAGATCCGAGGGCGGGCGAGCAGTACTTC. This gives the protein CATSRDPRAGEQYF. The full variable domain, its missing parts supplied by reference TRBV15 and TRBJ2-7, is DAMVIQNPRYQVTQFGKPVTLSCSQTLNHNVMYWYQQKSSQAPKLLFHYYDKDFNNEADTPDNFQSRRPNTSFCFLDIRSPGLGDTAMYLCATSRDPRAGEQYFGPGTRLTVT.

CDR3 coding DNA: TGTGCCAGCAGCTCACCGGGACAGGGGTCACGTTACGAGCAGTACTTC. Encoded protein: CASSSPGQGSRYEQYF. This rearrangement joins TRBV11-2 to TRBJ2-7; TRBD1 matches 10 bases. The J segment lost 4 bases and the V segment lost 4 bases, leaving 10 bases of the junction unmatched. The CDR3 sequence is 16 residues long. CDR1 SGHAT and CDR2 FQNNGV come from the germline V gene. The full variable domain, with the rest looked up from reference TRBV11-2 and TRBJ2-7, is EAGVAQSPRYKIIEKRQSVAFWCNPISGHATLYWYQQILGQGPKLLIQFQNNGVVDDSQLPKDRFSAERLKGVDSTLKIQPAKLEDSAVYLCASSSPGQGSRYEQYFGPGTRLTVT.

This chain uses TRBV6-1 with TRBJ2-1; 9 bases match TRBD2. This CDR3 is 17 amino acids long. With 4 bases clipped from V and 4 bases from J, the junction kept 11 bases outside the gene matches. Germline V lookup: CDR1 MNHNS, CDR2 SASEGT. CDR3 DNA sequence: TGTGCCAGCAGTGCCTCCAGCGGGAGGAAATTATACAATGAGCAGTTCTTC. Its protein is CASSASSGRKLYNEQFF.

The rearrangement links TRBV10-3 to TRBJ1-1; D is ambiguous. Germline CDR1 and CDR2: ENHRY and SYGVKD. The CDR3 has 13 residues. V lost 3 bases to trimming and J lost 0 bases, with 5 bases between them. The CDR3 region has the DNA TGTGCCATCAGTGACAGGCTGAACACTGAAGCTTTCTTT. Protein: CAISDRLNTEAFF.

This clone appeared a single time. The V and J genes are TRBV30 and TRBJ1-1; D is unclear. Germline values: CDR1 GTSNPN, CDR2 SVGIG (reference sequence). The CDR3 is made up of 14 amino acids. With 0 bases removed from V and 1 base from J, the gap between germline ends came to 9 bases. As DNA, the CDR3 is TGTGCCTGGAGTGTTCCGGGGAGGAACACTGAAGCTTTCTTT. Translation: CAWSVPGRNTEAFF.

The chain employs TRBV12-5 and TRBJ2-3, with D possibly TRBD1 on 6 matching bases. Looked up from germline, CDR1 is LGHNT and CDR2 is FRNRAP. Trimming took 7 bases from V and 6 from J, leaving 17 bases between them. The CDR3 has 14 amino acids. CDR3 bases: TGTGCTAGTGCCCTGCAAAGGGGGAAGGATACGCAGTATTTT. Translation: CASALQRGKDTQYF. Supplemented by reference TRBV12-5 and TRBJ2-3, the full variable domain reads DARVTQTPRHKVTEMGQEVTMRCQPILGHNTVFWYRQTMMQGLELLAYFRNRAPLDDSGMPKDRFSAEMPDATLATLKIQPSEPRDSAVYFCASALQRGKDTQYFGPGTRLTVL.

This chain joins TRBV23-1 and TRBJ2-7, with a weak D call TRBD2 (6 bases). TRBV23-1 carries the ORF label, with uncertain function. This CDR3 spans 14 amino acids. Trimming removed 2 bases at V and 5 bases at J, with 13 bases between. CDR3 residues: CASSQRGSSHEQYF. CDR3 bases: TGCGCCAGCAGTCAACGGGGGAGTTCCCACGAGCAGTACTTC.

The gene calls are TRBV15 and TRBJ2-3; either TRBD1 or TRBD2 may supply D (6 bases each). This CDR3 is 17 amino acids long. CDR1 is LNHNV, CDR2 YYDKDF, per germline (reference sequence). V dropped 3 bases and J dropped 5 bases, with 21 bases sitting between them. The DNA for the CDR3 is TGTGCCACCAGCAGGGGGGGATGGACAGCGAACTTAGATACGCAGTATTTT. It codes for CATSRGGWTANLDTQYF.

The chain links TRBV18 to TRBJ1-4; no reliable D call. The germline V and J ends were trimmed by 3 bases and 8 bases, with 10 bases remaining between them. CDR3 length: 13 residues. Germline values: CDR1 KGHSH, CDR2 LQKENI. For the CDR3, the DNA is TGTGCCAGCTCACCGACGGAAGGGGAAAAACTGTTTTTT. The encoded protein is CASSPTEGEKLFF.

For the CDR3, the DNA is TGTGCCAGCAGCTTGCAGGGTGAGGGGCCTGGAAACACCATATATTTT. The encoded protein is CASSLQGEGPGNTIYF. The V and J genes are TRBV7-9 and TRBJ1-3, with a possible D match to TRBD1 (5 bases). The V end was cut by 3 bases, the J end by 2 bases, with 14 bases between. The CDR3 has 16 residues. Germline V gene sequence: CDR1 SEHNR, CDR2 FQNEAQ (reference sequence).

V usage is TRBV28 and J usage is TRBJ2-7; unclear D gene. Trimming took 2 bases from V and 0 from J, leaving 8 bases between them. CDR3 size: 14 residues. Germline CDR1 MDHEN, CDR2 SYDVKM. CDR3 sequence reads: CASSLPLSSYEQYF. The CDR3 bases are TGTGCCAGCAGTTTACCCTTGAGCTCCTACGAGCAGTACTTC.

This clone was detected only once. The CDR3 sequence: CASRPSGGSYEQYF. CDR3 nucleotide sequence: TGTGCCAGCAGGCCTAGCGGGGGCTCCTACGAGCAGTACTTC. The chain joins TRBV27 to TRBJ2-7; TRBD2 aligns across 10 bases. Germline V gene sequence: CDR1 MNHEY, CDR2 SMNVEV (reference sequence). This CDR3 is 14 amino acids long. V gave up 6 bases and J gave up 0 bases; unmatched junction bases: 2.

This rearrangement joins TRBV28 to TRBJ2-2; weak D call: TRBD1 (6 bases). CDR1 is MDHEN, CDR2 SYDVKM, per germline. V was clipped by 6 bases and J by 6 bases, with 11 bases between them. There are 13 residues in the CDR3. The CDR3, as DNA: TGTGCCAGCAGACAGCGGACAGCCGGGGAGCTGTTTTTT. This gives the protein CASRQRTAGELFF. Filled out from reference TRBV28 and TRBJ2-2, the complete variable domain reads DVKVTQSSRYLVKRTGEKVFLECVQDMDHENMFWYRQDPGLGLRLIYFSYDVKMKEKGDIPEGYSVSREKKERFSLILESASTNQTSMYLCASRQRTAGELFFGEGSRLTVL.

The chain combines TRBV7-3 with TRBJ2-6; D call uncertain. Germline CDR1 reads SGHTA; CDR2 reads FQGTGA. The CDR3 is 15 amino acids. V was pared by 4 bases and J by 1 base, with 8 bases between. CDR3 region: CASSSGGSGANVLTF. CDR3 DNA: TGTGCCAGCAGCTCAGGTGGATCTGGGGCCAACGTCCTGACTTTC.

The chain employs TRBV9 and TRBJ2-5, with D uncertain. Trimming took 4 bases from V and 1 from J, leaving 14 bases between them. Germline V gene sequence: CDR1 SGDLS, CDR2 YYNGEE. The CDR3 sequence is 15 residues long. The CDR3 coding sequence is TGTGCCAGCAGCCCACGGTGGGAAGCCCAAGAGACCCAGTACTTC. Its translation is CASSPRWEAQETQYF.

This clone has just one count. V usage is TRBV6-1 and J usage is TRBJ1-2; 7 positions match TRBD1. CDR1 and CDR2 from the germline V gene are MNHNS and SASEGT. V trimming: 6 bases; J trimming: 10 bases; junction bases outside the gene matches: 8. The CDR3 sequence is 12 residues long. Here the CDR3 reads CASRYRDSHYTF. CDR3 in DNA: TGTGCCAGCAGATACCGGGACAGTCACTACACCTTC.

This clone appeared a single time. The rearrangement links TRBV6-6 to TRBJ1-3, with D maybe TRBD1 (6 bases). The V gene's germline CDR1 is MNHNY and CDR2 SVGAGI (reference sequence). Trimming shortened V by 6 bases and J by 8 bases, and 17 bases separated the two germline ends. The CDR3 runs to 14 residues. CDR3 region: CASRARGGADTIYF. The CDR3 bases are TGTGCCAGCAGGGCACGTGGGGGCGCGGACACCATATATTTT.

This chain connects TRBV30 to TRBJ2-3, with D tentatively TRBD1 (6 bases). The CDR3 is made up of 13 amino acids. V was cut by 8 bases and J by 0 bases, with 12 bases left in between. Germline V gene sequence: CDR1 GTSNPN, CDR2 SVGIG (reference sequence). CDR3 sequence: CAQTGMSTDTQYF. DNA of the CDR3: TGTGCCCAAACAGGGATGAGCACAGATACGCAGTATTTT.

This clone came up a few times. This rearrangement joins TRBV7-9 to TRBJ1-4, with D possibly TRBD1 on 6 matching bases. The germline CDR1 and CDR2 sequences are SEHNR and FQNEAQ (reference sequence). This CDR3 comprises 14 residues. The V end lost 1 base, the J end lost 3 bases, and 6 bases lay between the germline ends. The CDR3 region is CASSLGQANEKLFF. CDR3 coding DNA: TGTGCCAGCAGCTTAGGACAGGCTAATGAAAAACTGTTTTTT.